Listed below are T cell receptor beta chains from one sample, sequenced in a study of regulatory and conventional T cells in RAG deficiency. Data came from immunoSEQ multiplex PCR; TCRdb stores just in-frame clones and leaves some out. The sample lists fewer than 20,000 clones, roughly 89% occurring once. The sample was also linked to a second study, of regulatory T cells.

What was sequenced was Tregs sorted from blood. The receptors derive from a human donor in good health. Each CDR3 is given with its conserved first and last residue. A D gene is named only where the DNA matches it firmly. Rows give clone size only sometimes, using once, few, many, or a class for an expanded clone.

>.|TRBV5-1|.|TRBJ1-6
TGCGCCAGCAACCAAGGGCCCTCCACAGGGTTTGCCAATTCACCCCTCCACTTT
CASNQGPSTGFANSPLHF
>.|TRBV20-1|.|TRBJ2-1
TGCAGTACCTGGGGGGTAGGTGAGCAGTTCTTC
CSTWGVGEQFF
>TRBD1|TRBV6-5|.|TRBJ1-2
TGTGCCAGCAGTTATCGAGCAGGGGGTCAGCATGGCTACACCTTC
CASSYRAGGQHGYTF
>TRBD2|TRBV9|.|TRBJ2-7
TGTGCCAGCAGCGTAGGCCGAGGGGCGGGAGCCTACGAGCAGTACTTC
CASSVGRGAGAYEQYF
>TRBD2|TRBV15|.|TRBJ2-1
TGTGCCACCAGCAGAGTTACTGGGCTAGCGGTTTTCTTC
CATSRVTGLAVFF
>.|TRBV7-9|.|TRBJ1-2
TGTGCCAGCAGCTTAGCGAATTCTAACTATGGCTACACCTTC
CASSLANSNYGYTF
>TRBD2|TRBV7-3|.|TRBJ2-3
TGTGCCAGCAGCCTCGCGGGAGGGAGTACAGATACGCAGTATTTT
CASSLAGGSTDTQYF
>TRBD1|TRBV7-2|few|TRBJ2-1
TGTGCCAGCAGTCGGACAGGGGCGGCCAATGAGCAGTTCTTC
CASSRTGAANEQFF
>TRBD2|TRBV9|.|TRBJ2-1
TGTGCCAGCAGCTCCGGATTAGCGGGTTACTCCTACAATGAGCAGTTCTTC
CASSSGLAGYSYNEQFF
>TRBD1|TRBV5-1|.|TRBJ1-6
TGCGCCAGCAGCTTGGCCAGGGGTGGGACAGGGGACTCACCCCTCCACTTT
CASSLARGGTGDSPLHF
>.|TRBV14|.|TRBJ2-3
TGTGCCAGCAGCCAGGGGACATTCAGGACAGATACGCAGTATTTT
CASSQGTFRTDTQYF
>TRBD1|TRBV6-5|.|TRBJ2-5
TGTGCCAGCAGTTACACAGGGGGCCCAGAGACCCAGTACTTC
CASSYTGGPETQYF
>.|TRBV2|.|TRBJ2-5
TGTGCCAGCAACAAACAGGGTACGGTTGAGACTCAGTACTTC
CASNKQGTVETQYF
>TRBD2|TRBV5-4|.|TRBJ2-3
TGTGCCAGCAGCACCGGACTAGGCACAGATACGCAGTATTTT
CASSTGLGTDTQYF
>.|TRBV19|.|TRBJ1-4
TGTGCCAGTAGTATACGGGGTCCGACAGGAGGAAATGAAAAACTGTTTTTT
CASSIRGPTGGNEKLFF
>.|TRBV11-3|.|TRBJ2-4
TGTGCCAGCAGCTTAGGCGGGTACGGGAACATTCAGTACTTC
CASSLGGYGNIQYF
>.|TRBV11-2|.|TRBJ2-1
TGTGCCAGCAGCTTAGATTCGATGCGGGACAATGAGCAGTTCTTC
CASSLDSMRDNEQFF
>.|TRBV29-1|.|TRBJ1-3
TGCAGCGTCAGGGAACCCGGAAACACCATATATTTT
CSVREPGNTIYF
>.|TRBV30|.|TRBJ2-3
TGTGCCTGGAGTTCAAAGCTCCACCTTGGTGATACGCAGTATTTT
CAWSSKLHLGDTQYF
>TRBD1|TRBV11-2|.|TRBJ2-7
TGTGCCAGCAGTCTCACCGGGACAGGGGACTACGAGCAGTACTTC
CASSLTGTGDYEQYF
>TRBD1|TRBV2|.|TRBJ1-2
TGTGCCAGCAGTCTTCTTGGGACAGGGGATTACGGCTACACCTTC
CASSLLGTGDYGYTF
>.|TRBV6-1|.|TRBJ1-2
TGTGCCAGCGCGGGACCTAACTATGGCTACACCTTC
CASAGPNYGYTF
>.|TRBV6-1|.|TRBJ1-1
TGTGCCAGCAGAAAGACAGCCACTGAAGCTTTCTTT
CASRKTATEAFF
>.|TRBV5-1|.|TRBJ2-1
TGCGCCAGCAGCTTGGGGCAGGGTGTAAATGAGCAGTTCTTC
CASSLGQGVNEQFF
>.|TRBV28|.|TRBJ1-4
TGTGCCAGCAGTATCCCCCGCGCAGCCCATAATGAAAAACTGTTTTTT
CASSIPRAAHNEKLFF
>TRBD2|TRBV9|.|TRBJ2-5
TGTGCCAGCAGCGTGGCCGGGACTAGCGGGAGGGCCGGAGAGACCCAGTACTTC
CASSVAGTSGRAGETQYF
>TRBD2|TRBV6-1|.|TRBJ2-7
TGTGCCAGCAAACTGATGGGTAGCGGGAGTCGCGAGCAGTACTTC
CASKLMGSGSREQYF
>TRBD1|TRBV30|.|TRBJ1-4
TGTGCCTGGAGTGCGGGACAGGGAAAAGAAAAACTGTTTTTT
CAWSAGQGKEKLFF
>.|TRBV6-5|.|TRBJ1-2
TGTGCCAGCAGTTACTCTTCGGCCGGGACGAATCATGGCTACACCTTC
CASSYSSAGTNHGYTF
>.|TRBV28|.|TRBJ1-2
TGTGCCAGCACTCCCCCGCGGGATTTTTTTGCTAACTATGGCTACACCTTC
CASTPPRDFFANYGYTF
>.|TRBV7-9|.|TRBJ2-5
TGTGCCAGCAGCCAGGCGGGCGGGGTTTCTTTCGAGACCCAGTACTTC
CASSQAGGVSFETQYF
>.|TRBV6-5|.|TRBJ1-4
TGTGCCAGCAGTTACTCGTGGCAGTTGGGTGAAAAACTGTTTTTT
CASSYSWQLGEKLFF
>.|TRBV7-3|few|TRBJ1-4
TGTGCCAGCCCAACTAATGAAAAACTGTTTTTT
CASPTNEKLFF
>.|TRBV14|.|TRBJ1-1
TGTGCCAGCAGCCTCAGGTGGTCCTTGGGGACGAACACTGAAGCTTTCTTT
CASSLRWSLGTNTEAFF
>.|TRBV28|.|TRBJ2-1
TGTGCCAGCAGTTTTGGACAAAATGAGCAGTTCTTC
CASSFGQNEQFF
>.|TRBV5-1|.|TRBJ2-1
TGCGCCAGCAGCTTGGAGGTGAGCTCTTCCTACAATGAGCAGTTCTTC
CASSLEVSSSYNEQFF
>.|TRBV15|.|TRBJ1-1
TGTGCCACCAGCAGAGCCCAAACGGACACTGAAGCTTTCTTT
CATSRAQTDTEAFF
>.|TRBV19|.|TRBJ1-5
TGTGCCAGTAGTAACCTTGGCAATCAGCCCCAGCATTTT
CASSNLGNQPQHF
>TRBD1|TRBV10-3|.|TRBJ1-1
TGTGCCATCAGAGGGGGCGGGGAAGGTACTGAAGCTTTCTTT
CAIRGGGEGTEAFF
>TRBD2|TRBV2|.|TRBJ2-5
TGTGCCAGCAGGGCCATCGGGGGGCAAGAGACCCAGTACTTC
CASRAIGGQETQYF
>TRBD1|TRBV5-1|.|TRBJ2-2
TGCGCCAGCAGCTTGGGAACCTTAAGATGGACAGGGCTGAACACCGGGGAGCTGTTTTTT
CASSLGTLRWTGLNTGELFF
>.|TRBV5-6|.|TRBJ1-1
TGTGCCAGCAGCTTGGGGGTCACTGAAGCTTTCTTT
CASSLGVTEAFF
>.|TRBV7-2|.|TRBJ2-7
TGTGCCACAAGGCCGGGGACTGGGATCTACGAGCAGTACTTC
CATRPGTGIYEQYF
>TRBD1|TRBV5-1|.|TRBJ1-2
TGCGCCAGCAGCTTCAGGGACAGGGGGCGTCGGAACTATGGCTACACCTTC
CASSFRDRGRRNYGYTF
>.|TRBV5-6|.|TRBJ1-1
TGTGCCAGCAGCTTGTCGGTAATGATCGCTGAAGCTTTCTTT
CASSLSVMIAEAFF
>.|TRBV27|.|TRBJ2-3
TGTGCCAGCAGACTACGGGGGCCCGGCACAGATACGCAGTATTTT
CASRLRGPGTDTQYF
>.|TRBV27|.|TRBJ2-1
TGTGCCAGCAGTCCAAAAATCCAGCTCTCCTACAATGAGCAGTTCTTC
CASSPKIQLSYNEQFF
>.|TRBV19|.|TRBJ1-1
TGTGCCAGTAGTTCCAGGGTGGAGCACACTGAAGCTTTCTTT
CASSSRVEHTEAFF
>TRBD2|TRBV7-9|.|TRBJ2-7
TGTGCCAGCAGCTTCCTTGCGGGGGACTCCTACGAGCAGTACTTC
CASSFLAGDSYEQYF
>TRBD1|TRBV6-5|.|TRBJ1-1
TGTGCCAGCAGTTATTATCGGACAGGGCAGTCTGAAGCTTTCTTT
CASSYYRTGQSEAFF